This T cell receptor beta chain was captured by sequencing in a study of regulatory T cells in long-lasting Graves disease. Study-wide results and limits: Under persistent disease, TRBV28, TRBJ1-2 and TRBJ2-5 were used preferentially. Newly diagnosed patients had higher TCR diversity than persistent Graves' patients did.

This clonotype was seen repeatedly, ten times or more. Its specificity is not known. CDR1 and CDR2 (germline): MNHEY, SMNVEV (reference sequence). This CDR3 spans 14 amino acids. J gave up 7 bases and V 5 bases, and 8 bases lay outside the gene matches. Library construction for TCR beta used iRepertoire HTBI primers and Arm-PCR of CDR3 regions. TCRdb itself ran the multiplex PCR reads through MiXCR, one entry per CDR3 protein. Among about 430,000 distinct CDR3 sequences listed, over 20% were seen once. Documented time point: persistent/refractory GD, antithyroid drugs over 5 years with positive TRAb. PBMC RNA served as the TCR library source. EDTA tubes collected around 8.7 milliliters of peripheral blood.

The source was peripheral blood mononuclear cells (PBMCs), collected when the disease was refractory, from a patient treated with antithyroid drugs. The rearrangement uses TRBV27 and TRBJ1-2, with TRBD1 matching over 9 bases. The clonotype comes from a female donor with Graves disease. CDR3 sequence: CASSDIQGARGYTF. In nucleotides, the CDR3 is TGTGCCAGCAGTGACATACAGGGGGCGCGTGGCTACACCTTC.